This TCR beta chain was sequenced in a study of cytomegalovirus exposure and HLA in healthy donors. Sequencing used immunoSEQ multiplex PCR; TCRdb keeps in-frame clones, though not all of them. Of 220,000 or so clones listed, approximately 80% are singletons. Material for sequencing was PBMCs. This clonotype was obtained from a woman aged 25 to 45 in good health and CMV-seropositive.

CDR3 loop: CSVDTGRGTDTQYF. The CDR3 DNA sequence: TGCAGCGTTGATACAGGGCGGGGCACAGATACGCAGTATTTT. The chain couples TRBV29-1 to TRBJ2-3, with D possibly TRBD1 on 6 matching bases. Germline V gene sequence: CDR1 SQVTM, CDR2 ANQGSEA. Trimming stripped 3 bases from V and 1 base from J, with 11 bases between. The CDR3 runs to 14 residues.